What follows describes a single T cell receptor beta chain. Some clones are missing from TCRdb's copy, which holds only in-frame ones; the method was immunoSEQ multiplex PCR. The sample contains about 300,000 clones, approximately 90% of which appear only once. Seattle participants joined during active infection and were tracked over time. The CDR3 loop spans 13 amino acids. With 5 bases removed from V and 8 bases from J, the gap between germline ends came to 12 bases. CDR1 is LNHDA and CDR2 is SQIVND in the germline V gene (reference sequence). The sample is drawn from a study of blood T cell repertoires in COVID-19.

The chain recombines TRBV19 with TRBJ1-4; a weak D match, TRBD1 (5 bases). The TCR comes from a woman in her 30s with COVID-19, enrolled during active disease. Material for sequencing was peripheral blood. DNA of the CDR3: TGTGCCAGTAGTCGGCAGGGAGGGGAAAAACTGTTTTTT. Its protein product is CASSRQGGEKLFF.